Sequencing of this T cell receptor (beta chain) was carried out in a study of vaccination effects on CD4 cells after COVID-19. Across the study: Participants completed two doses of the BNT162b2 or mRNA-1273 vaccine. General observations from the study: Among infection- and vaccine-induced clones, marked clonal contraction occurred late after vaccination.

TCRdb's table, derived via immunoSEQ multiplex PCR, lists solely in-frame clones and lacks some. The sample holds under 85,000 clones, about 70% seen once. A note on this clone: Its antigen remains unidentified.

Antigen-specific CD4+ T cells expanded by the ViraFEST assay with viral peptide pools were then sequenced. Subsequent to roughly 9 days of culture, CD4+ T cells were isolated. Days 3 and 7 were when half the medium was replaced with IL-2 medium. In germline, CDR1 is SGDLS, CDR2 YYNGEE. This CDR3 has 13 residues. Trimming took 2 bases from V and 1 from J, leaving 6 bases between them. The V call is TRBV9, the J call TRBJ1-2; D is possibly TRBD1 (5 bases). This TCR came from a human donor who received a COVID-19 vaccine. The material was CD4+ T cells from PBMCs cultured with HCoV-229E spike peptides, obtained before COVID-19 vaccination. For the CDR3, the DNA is TGTGCCAGCAGCGTTGACAGTAACTATGGCTACACCTTC. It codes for CASSVDSNYGYTF.